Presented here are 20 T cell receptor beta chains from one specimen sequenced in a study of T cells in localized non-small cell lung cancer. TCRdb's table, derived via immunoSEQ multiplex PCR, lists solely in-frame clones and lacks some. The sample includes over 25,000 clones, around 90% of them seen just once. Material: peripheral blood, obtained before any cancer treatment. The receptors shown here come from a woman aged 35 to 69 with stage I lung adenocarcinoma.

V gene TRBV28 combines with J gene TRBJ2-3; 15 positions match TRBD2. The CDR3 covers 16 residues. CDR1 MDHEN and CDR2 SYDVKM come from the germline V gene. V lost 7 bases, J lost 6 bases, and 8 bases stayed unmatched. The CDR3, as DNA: TGTGCCAGCACTCCCGGACTAGCGGGGGGGTGGGATACGCAGTATTTT. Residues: CASTPGLAGGWDTQYF.

In nucleotides, the CDR3 is TGCGCCAGCAGCCCCCGGACTAGCGAGAACACCGGGGAGCTGTTTTTT. Translation gives CASSPRTSENTGELFF. The chain employs TRBV5-1 and TRBJ2-2, with TRBD2 matching over 9 bases. The CDR3 contains 16 residues. V was clipped by 4 bases and J by 1 base; unmatched bases: 5. Germline V gene sequence: CDR1 SGHRS, CDR2 YFSETQ.

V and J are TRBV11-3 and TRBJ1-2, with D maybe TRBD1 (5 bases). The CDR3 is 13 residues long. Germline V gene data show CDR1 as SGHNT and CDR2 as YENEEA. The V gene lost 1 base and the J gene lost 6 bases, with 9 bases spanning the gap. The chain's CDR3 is CASSLGQGNGYTF. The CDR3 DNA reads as TGTGCCAGCAGCTTAGGGCAGGGCAATGGCTACACCTTC.

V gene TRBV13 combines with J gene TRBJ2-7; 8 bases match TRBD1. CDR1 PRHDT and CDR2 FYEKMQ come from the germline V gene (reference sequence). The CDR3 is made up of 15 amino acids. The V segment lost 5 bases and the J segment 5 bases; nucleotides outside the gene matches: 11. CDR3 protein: CASSIAQGGLDEQYF. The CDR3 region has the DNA TGTGCCAGCAGCATAGCACAGGGGGGTCTCGACGAGCAGTACTTC.

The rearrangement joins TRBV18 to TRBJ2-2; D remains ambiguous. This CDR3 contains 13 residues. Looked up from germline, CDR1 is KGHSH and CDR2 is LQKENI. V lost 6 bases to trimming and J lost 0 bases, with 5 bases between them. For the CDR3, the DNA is TGTGCCAGCTCGCCGGCGAACACCGGGGAGCTGTTTTTT. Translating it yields CASSPANTGELFF.

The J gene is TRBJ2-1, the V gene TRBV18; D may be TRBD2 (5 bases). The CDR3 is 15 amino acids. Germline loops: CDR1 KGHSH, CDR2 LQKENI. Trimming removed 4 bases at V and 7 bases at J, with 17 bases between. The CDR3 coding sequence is TGTGCCAGCTCACTCTCTGGGTTGGAGGCGAATGAGCAGTTCTTC. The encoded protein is CASSLSGLEANEQFF. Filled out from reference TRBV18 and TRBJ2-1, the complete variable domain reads NAGVMQNPRHLVRRRGQEARLRCSPMKGHSHVYWYRQLPEEGLKFMVYLQKENIIDESGMPKERFSAEFPKEGPSILRIQQVVRGDSAAYFCASSLSGLEANEQFFGPGTRLTVL.

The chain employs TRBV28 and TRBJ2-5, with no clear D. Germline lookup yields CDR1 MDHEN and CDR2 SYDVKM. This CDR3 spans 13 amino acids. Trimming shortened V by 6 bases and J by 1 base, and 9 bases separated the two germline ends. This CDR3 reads CASSRYLQETQYF. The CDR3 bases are TGTGCCAGCAGCCGATACCTCCAAGAGACCCAGTACTTC. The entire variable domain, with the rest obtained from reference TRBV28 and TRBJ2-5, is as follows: DVKVTQSSRYLVKRTGEKVFLECVQDMDHENMFWYRQDPGLGLRLIYFSYDVKMKEKGDIPEGYSVSREKKERFSLILESASTNQTSMYLCASSRYLQETQYFGPGTRLLVL.

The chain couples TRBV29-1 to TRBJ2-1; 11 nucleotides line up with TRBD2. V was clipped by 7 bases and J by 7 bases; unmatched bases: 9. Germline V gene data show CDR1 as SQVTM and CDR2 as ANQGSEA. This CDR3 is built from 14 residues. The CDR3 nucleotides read TGCAGCGGAAATCGACTAGCGGGGCAAAATGAGCAGTTCTTC. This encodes CSGNRLAGQNEQFF.

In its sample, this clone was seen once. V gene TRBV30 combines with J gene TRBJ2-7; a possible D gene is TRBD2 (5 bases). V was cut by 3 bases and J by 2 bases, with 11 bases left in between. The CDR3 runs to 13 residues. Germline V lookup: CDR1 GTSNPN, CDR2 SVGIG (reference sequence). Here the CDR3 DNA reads TGTGCCTGGAGCACTAGTTCGGCCTACGAGCAGTACTTC. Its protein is CAWSTSSAYEQYF.

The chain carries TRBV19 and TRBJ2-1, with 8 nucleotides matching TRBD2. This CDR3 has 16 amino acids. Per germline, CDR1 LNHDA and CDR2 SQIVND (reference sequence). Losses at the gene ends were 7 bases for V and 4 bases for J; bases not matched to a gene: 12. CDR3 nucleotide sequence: TGTGCCAGTATGCCTAGCGGGCTCAAGGGGTACAATGAGCAGTTCTTC. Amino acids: CASMPSGLKGYNEQFF.

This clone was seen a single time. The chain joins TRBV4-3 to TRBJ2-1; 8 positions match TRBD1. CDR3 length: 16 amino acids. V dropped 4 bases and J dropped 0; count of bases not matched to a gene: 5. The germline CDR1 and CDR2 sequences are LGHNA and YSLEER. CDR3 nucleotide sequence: TGCGCCAGCAGCCCAGACAGGGGAAGCTCCTACAATGAGCAGTTCTTC. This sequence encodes CASSPDRGSSYNEQFF.

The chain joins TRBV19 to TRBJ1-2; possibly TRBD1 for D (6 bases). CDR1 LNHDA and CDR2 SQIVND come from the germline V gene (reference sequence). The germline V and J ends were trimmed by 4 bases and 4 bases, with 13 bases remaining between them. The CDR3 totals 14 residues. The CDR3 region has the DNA TGTGCCAGTAGTACGACCGACAGGATCTATGGCTACACCTTC. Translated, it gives CASSTTDRIYGYTF.

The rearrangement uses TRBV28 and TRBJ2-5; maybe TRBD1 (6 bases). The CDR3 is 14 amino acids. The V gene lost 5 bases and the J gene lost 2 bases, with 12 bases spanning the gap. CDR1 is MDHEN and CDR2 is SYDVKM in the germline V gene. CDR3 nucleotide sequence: TGTGCCAGCAGTCTATACGACAGGCAAGAGACCCAGTACTTC. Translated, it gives CASSLYDRQETQYF.

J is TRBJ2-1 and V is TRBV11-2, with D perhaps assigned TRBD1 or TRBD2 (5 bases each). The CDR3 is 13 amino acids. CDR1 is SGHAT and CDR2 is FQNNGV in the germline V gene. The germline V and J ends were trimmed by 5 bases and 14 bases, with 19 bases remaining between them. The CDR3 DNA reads TGTGCCAGCAGCACAGGAGGCGCAATGGTTAAGTTCTTC. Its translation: CASSTGGAMVKFF.

In DNA, the CDR3 is TGTGCCAGTAGTATCATGGACGGGAACACTGAAGCTTTCTTT. Translation gives CASSIMDGNTEAFF. The chain has TRBV19 and TRBJ1-1, with D uncertain. This CDR3 contains 14 residues. In germline, CDR1 is LNHDA, CDR2 SQIVND (reference sequence). V gave up 3 bases and J gave up 1 base, with 9 bases separating them.

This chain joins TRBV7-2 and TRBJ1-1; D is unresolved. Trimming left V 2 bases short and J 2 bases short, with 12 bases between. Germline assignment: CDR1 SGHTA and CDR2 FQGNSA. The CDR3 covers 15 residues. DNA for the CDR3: TGTGCCAGCAGCTTATCACCTAACGCTAACACTGAAGCTTTCTTT. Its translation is CASSLSPNANTEAFF.

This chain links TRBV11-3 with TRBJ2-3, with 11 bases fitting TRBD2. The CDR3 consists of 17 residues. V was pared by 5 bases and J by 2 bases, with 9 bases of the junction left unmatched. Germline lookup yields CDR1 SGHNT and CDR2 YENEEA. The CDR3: CASSRLQTSGATDTQYF. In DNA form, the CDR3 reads TGTGCCAGCAGCCGACTCCAGACTAGCGGGGCCACAGATACGCAGTATTTT.

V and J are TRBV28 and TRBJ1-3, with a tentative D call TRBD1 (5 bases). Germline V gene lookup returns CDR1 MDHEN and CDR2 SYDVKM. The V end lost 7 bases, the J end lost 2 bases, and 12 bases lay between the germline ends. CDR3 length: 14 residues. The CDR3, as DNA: TGTGCCAGCACCCGGGGCTTGGCTGGAAACACCATATATTTT. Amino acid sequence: CASTRGLAGNTIYF.

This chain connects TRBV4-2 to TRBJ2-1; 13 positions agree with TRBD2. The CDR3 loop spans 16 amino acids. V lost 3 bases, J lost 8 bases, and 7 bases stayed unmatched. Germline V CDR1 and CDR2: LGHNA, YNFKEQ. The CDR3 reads CASSHLGLAGADEQFF. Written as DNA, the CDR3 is TGTGCCAGCAGCCACCTCGGACTAGCGGGAGCAGATGAGCAGTTCTTC.

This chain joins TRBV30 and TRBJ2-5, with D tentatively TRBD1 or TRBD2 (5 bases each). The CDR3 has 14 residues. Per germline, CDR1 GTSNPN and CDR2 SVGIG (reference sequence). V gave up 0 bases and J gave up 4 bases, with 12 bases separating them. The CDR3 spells CAWSVGGDGETQYF. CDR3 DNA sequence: TGTGCCTGGAGTGTAGGTGGGGACGGAGAGACCCAGTACTTC. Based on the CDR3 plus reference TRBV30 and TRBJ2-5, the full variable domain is SQTIHQWPATLVQPVGSPLSLECTVEGTSNPNLYWYRQAAGRGLQLLFYSVGIGQISSEVPQNLSASRPQDRQFILSSKKLLLSDSGFYLCAWSVGGDGETQYFGPGTRLLVL.